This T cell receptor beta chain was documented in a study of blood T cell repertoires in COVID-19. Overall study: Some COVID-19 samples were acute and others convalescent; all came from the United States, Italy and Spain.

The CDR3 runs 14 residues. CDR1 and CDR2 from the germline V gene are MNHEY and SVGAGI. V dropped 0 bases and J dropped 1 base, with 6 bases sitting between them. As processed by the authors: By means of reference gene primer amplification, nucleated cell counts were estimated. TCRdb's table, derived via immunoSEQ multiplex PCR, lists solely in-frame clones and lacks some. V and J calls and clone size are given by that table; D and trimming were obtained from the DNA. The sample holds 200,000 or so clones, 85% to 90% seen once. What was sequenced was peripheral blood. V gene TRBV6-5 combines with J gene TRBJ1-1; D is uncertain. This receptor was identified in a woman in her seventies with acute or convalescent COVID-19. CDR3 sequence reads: CASSYSRWNTEAFF. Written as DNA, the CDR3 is TGTGCCAGCAGTTACTCGAGGTGGAACACTGAAGCTTTCTTT.